This TCR beta chain was retrieved from a study of identical twins. Germline loops: CDR1 SEHNR, CDR2 FQNEAQ (reference sequence). The V end lost 6 bases, the J end lost 5 bases, and 19 bases lay between the germline ends. The CDR3 spans 16 residues. In TCRdb, the 5' RACE reads were re-called with MiXCR into one record per CDR3 protein. The data contain roughly 750,000 distinct CDR3 sequences, about 20% of them singletons. The same data also went into a second study, on T cells expressing NK-cell markers.

Material: PBMCs. The TCR sequence derives from a woman aged 18 to 35 in good health. This sequence joins TRBV7-9 and TRBJ2-2, with D possibly being TRBD1 or TRBD2 (5 bases each). CDR3 nucleotides: TGTGCCAGCAGAGTCCCCTTGAAGGGGAGTACCGGGGAGCTGTTTTTT. Protein sequence: CASRVPLKGSTGELFF.